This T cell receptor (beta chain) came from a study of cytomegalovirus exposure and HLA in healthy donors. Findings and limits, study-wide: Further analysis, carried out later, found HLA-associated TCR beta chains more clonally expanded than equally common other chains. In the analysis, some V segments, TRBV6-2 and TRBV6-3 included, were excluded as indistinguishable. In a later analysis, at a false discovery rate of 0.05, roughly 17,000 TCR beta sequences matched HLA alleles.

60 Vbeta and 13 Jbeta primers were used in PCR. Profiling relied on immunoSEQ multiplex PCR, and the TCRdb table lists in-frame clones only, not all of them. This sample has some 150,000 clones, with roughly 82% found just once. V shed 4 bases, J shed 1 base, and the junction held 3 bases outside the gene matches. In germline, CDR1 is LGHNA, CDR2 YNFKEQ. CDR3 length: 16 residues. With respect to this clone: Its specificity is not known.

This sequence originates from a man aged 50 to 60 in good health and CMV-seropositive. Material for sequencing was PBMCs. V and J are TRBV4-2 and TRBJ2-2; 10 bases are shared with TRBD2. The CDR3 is CASSPRTSGNTGELFF. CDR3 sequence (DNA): TGTGCCAGCAGCCCCCGGACTAGCGGGAACACCGGGGAGCTGTTTTTT.